A single sample gave rise to the 24 T cell receptor beta chains below, sequenced in a study of T cell responses to AZD1222 COVID-19 vaccine. The method was immunoSEQ multiplex PCR; TCRdb's version includes in-frame clones alone and lacks a portion of them. This sample has about 150,000 clones, with 91% found just once. The sequenced sample was peripheral blood, obtained 28 days after the second AZD1222 dose. The receptors derive from an adult who received the AZD1222 COVID-19 vaccine.

The J gene is TRBJ2-2, the V gene TRBV29-1; 15 bases agree with TRBD2. Germline V CDR1 and CDR2: SQVTM, ANQGSEA. The V gene end was trimmed by 5 bases and the J gene end by 4 bases; junction bases not matched to a gene: 14. The CDR3 extends over 19 amino acids. DNA of the CDR3: TGCAGCGTTCTAATCTGGACTAGCGGGAGGGCCTTAGCCACCGGGGAGCTGTTTTTT. Amino acids: CSVLIWTSGRALATGELFF.

The chain uses TRBV10-2 and TRBJ1-2, with a tentative D call TRBD1 (6 bases). In germline, CDR1 is WSHSY, CDR2 SAAADI. The CDR3 has 14 amino acids. Trimming removed 4 bases at V and 0 bases at J, with 9 bases between. CDR3 loop: CASSGTASNYGYTF. In DNA form, the CDR3 reads TGCGCCAGCAGTGGGACAGCGTCTAACTATGGCTACACCTTC.

J is TRBJ1-4 and V is TRBV5-4; 7 bases are a match to TRBD1. CDR1 SGHNT and CDR2 YYREEE come from the germline V gene (reference sequence). With V trimmed by 4 bases and J by 4 bases, 4 bases remained unmatched. The CDR3 is 14 amino acids. CDR3 amino acids: CASSRTGLNEKLFF. CDR3 bases: TGTGCCAGCAGCCGGACAGGCCTTAATGAAAAACTGTTTTTT.

This clone appeared a few times. The chain has TRBV14 and TRBJ1-1, with 11 bases that match TRBD1. CDR1 and CDR2 (germline): SGHDN, FVKESK. Germline trimming cut 1 base from V and 5 bases from J; bases unmatched to any gene: 12. This CDR3 has 18 residues. DNA for the CDR3: TGTGCCAGCAGCCAAGGGGGCGGACAGGGGGCTCGATGGACTGAAGCTTTCTTT. Translated: CASSQGGGQGARWTEAFF.

The chain links TRBV2 to TRBJ1-3; D uncertain. Germline values: CDR1 SNHLY, CDR2 FYNNEI. Deletions cut 3 bases from V and 0 bases from J, with 6 bases between. CDR3 length: 14 amino acids. The CDR3 is CASSDLGSGNTIYF. CDR3 in DNA: TGTGCCAGCAGTGATTTGGGCTCTGGAAACACCATATATTTT.

The V call is TRBV7-9, the J call TRBJ2-1; TRBD1 aligns across 9 bases. In germline, CDR1 is SEHNR, CDR2 FQNEAQ (reference sequence). This CDR3 is 15 amino acids long. V was clipped by 2 bases and J by 7 bases; unmatched bases: 6. CDR3 sequence reads: CASSLRQGVRNEQFF. For the CDR3, the DNA is TGTGCCAGCAGCTTACGACAGGGGGTGAGGAATGAGCAGTTCTTC.

The chain links TRBV27 to TRBJ1-1; D is unresolved. CDR1 and CDR2 (germline): MNHEY, SMNVEV (reference sequence). This CDR3 spans 19 amino acids. Trimming shortened V by 2 bases and J by 1 base, and 23 bases separated the two germline ends. This CDR3 reads CASSLAPADPLYGNTEAFF. The CDR3 DNA is TGTGCCAGCAGTTTAGCTCCGGCAGACCCCCTATACGGGAACACTGAAGCTTTCTTT.

This chain links TRBV10-3 with TRBJ2-5; 9 positions match TRBD2. The CDR3 spans 16 residues. Germline V gene lookup returns CDR1 ENHRY and CDR2 SYGVKD. V shed 2 bases and J 0 bases; nucleotides not matched to a gene: 4. The CDR3 nucleotides read TGTGCCATCAGTGAGACGGCTAGCGGGAACCAAGAGACCCAGTACTTC. Translated, it gives CAISETASGNQETQYF.

This chain connects TRBV9 to TRBJ2-7; 12 bases are shared with TRBD1. Germline CDR1 SGDLS, CDR2 YYNGEE. V shed 2 bases, J shed 5 bases, and the junction held 5 bases outside the gene matches. This CDR3 has 15 residues. The CDR3 spells CASSVRGQGADEQYF. CDR3 coding DNA: TGTGCCAGCAGCGTTCGGGGACAGGGGGCAGACGAGCAGTACTTC.

The rearrangement joins TRBV5-1 to TRBJ2-2; the match to TRBD1 covers 7 bases. V shed 5 bases and J 0 bases; nucleotides not matched to a gene: 7. The germline V gene encodes CDR1 SGHRS and CDR2 YFSETQ. The CDR3 sequence is 16 residues long. The CDR3 reads CASRGTQGANTGELFF. CDR3 nucleotides: TGCGCCAGCAGAGGAACTCAGGGGGCGAACACCGGGGAGCTGTTTTTT.

This clone appeared once. For the CDR3, the DNA is TGTGCCAGCAGCTCGGGGACAGGGAACACCATATATTTT. Translation: CASSSGTGNTIYF. The chain is built from TRBV7-2 and TRBJ1-3; 9 positions agree with TRBD1. With 4 bases clipped from V and 7 bases from J, the junction kept 2 bases outside the gene matches. This CDR3 comprises 13 residues. Germline assignment: CDR1 SGHTA and CDR2 FQGNSA. The full variable domain, with the rest looked up from reference TRBV7-2 and TRBJ1-3, is GAGVSQSPSNKVTEKGKDVELRCDPISGHTALYWYRQSLGQGLEFLIYFQGNSAPDKSGLPSDRFSAERTGGSVSTLTIQRTQQEDSAVYLCASSSGTGNTIYFGEGSWLTVV.

V and J are TRBV7-8 and TRBJ2-1, with 12 bases that match TRBD1. The CDR3 covers 18 residues. The V gene end was trimmed by 11 bases and the J gene end by 0 bases; junction bases not matched to a gene: 14. Germline CDR1 reads SGHVS; CDR2 reads FQNEAQ. CDR3 DNA: TGTGCCGCCTATGCCGGGACAGGGGGCCGTAGCTCCTACAATGAGCAGTTCTTC. It yields the protein CAAYAGTGGRSSYNEQFF.

This chain uses TRBV12-3 or TRBV12-4 with TRBJ1-2; D remains ambiguous. With 5 bases removed from V and 8 bases from J, the gap between germline ends came to 12 bases. CDR3 length: 12 amino acids. CDR3 in DNA: TGTGCCAGCAGTGGGCCTTTGCGAGGCTACACCTTC. Its translation: CASSGPLRGYTF.

The chain carries TRBV5-1 and TRBJ1-5, with TRBD1 identical over 8 bases. Germline loops: CDR1 SGHRS, CDR2 YFSETQ. The CDR3 covers 14 residues. V lost 1 base, J lost 6 bases, and 3 bases stayed unmatched. CDR3 sequence (DNA): TGCGCCAGCAGCTTGTCAGGGGGCGTTCAGCCCCAGCATTTT. The encoded protein is CASSLSGGVQPQHF.

The V gene is TRBV7-6, the J gene TRBJ2-3; D is unresolved. Trimming took 1 base from V and 3 from J, leaving 2 bases between them. This CDR3 has 12 amino acids. Per germline, CDR1 SGHVS and CDR2 FNYEAQ. This chain's CDR3 is CASSLGTDTQYF. The CDR3 bases are TGTGCCAGCAGCTTAGGGACAGATACGCAGTATTTT.

This chain connects TRBV24-1 to TRBJ2-1, with no clear D. This CDR3 has 13 residues. The ends were cut back, 5 bases at V and 1 base at J, with 5 bases in the middle. Germline CDR1 is KGHDR and CDR2 is SFDVKD. The CDR3 loop is CATSGGSYNEQFF. CDR3 bases: TGTGCCACCAGTGGCGGATCCTACAATGAGCAGTTCTTC.

This chain links TRBV5-6 with TRBJ1-1; the match to TRBD1 covers 11 bases. The junction had 6 bases not matched to a gene; V was cut back by 4 bases and J by 4 bases. CDR3 length: 15 amino acids. Germline V gene sequence: CDR1 SGHDT, CDR2 YYEEEE. For the CDR3, the DNA is TGTGCCAGCAGCCTCTGGACAGGGGGCACCACTGAAGCTTTCTTT. Protein: CASSLWTGGTTEAFF.

The CDR3 DNA reads TGTGCCAGCAGTCCTGTATTCACTGAAGCTTTCTTT. This translates into CASSPVFTEAFF. The rearrangement uses TRBV11-1 and TRBJ1-1; D is uncertain. Germline V lookup: CDR1 SGHAT, CDR2 FQDESV (reference sequence). The CDR3 extends over 12 amino acids. The V end lost 6 bases, the J end lost 4 bases, and 9 bases lay between the germline ends.

The chain uses TRBV27 and TRBJ2-1; 7 positions match TRBD2. The CDR3 totals 16 residues. V lost 4 bases, J lost 0 bases, and 6 bases stayed unmatched. Germline V gene sequence: CDR1 MNHEY, CDR2 SMNVEV (reference sequence). The DNA for the CDR3 is TGTGCCAGCAGTTGGACTAGGGTACTCTCCTACAATGAGCAGTTCTTC. This translates into CASSWTRVLSYNEQFF.

The genes are TRBV6-5 and TRBJ2-7; weak D call: TRBD2 (6 bases). This CDR3 is built from 14 residues. Trimming left V 2 bases short and J 1 base short, with 9 bases between. Germline V CDR1 and CDR2: MNHEY, SVGAGI. The CDR3 region is CASSYAGTSYEQYF. The CDR3 DNA reads TGTGCCAGCAGTTACGCGGGGACTTCCTACGAGCAGTACTTC.

Written as DNA, the CDR3 is TGTGCCACCAGTGGGGCGGACACCGGGGAGCTGTTTTTT. It is translated as CATSGADTGELFF. J is TRBJ2-2 and V is TRBV24-1; the D is unclear. The germline V gene encodes CDR1 KGHDR and CDR2 SFDVKD. This CDR3 is 13 amino acids long. Trimming left V 5 bases short and J 3 bases short, with 6 bases between.

The V and J genes are TRBV7-9 and TRBJ1-2, with D unclear. CDR1 SEHNR and CDR2 FQNEAQ come from the germline V gene (reference sequence). Trimming took off 2 bases at V and 1 base at J, with 11 bases between the two ends. CDR3 length equals 15 residues. CDR3 bases: TGTGCCAGCAGCTTAATTATGGGAGGTAACTATGGCTACACCTTC. The encoded protein is CASSLIMGGNYGYTF. Looking up the rest from reference TRBV7-9 and TRBJ1-2 gives the full variable domain: DTGVSQNPRHKITKRGQNVTFRCDPISEHNRLYWYRQTLGQGPEFLTYFQNEAQLEKSRLLSDRFSAERPKGSFSTLEIQRTEQGDSAMYLCASSLIMGGNYGYTFGSGTRLTVV.

The chain is built from TRBV9 and TRBJ2-4, with 9 bases fitting TRBD2. Germline loops: CDR1 SGDLS, CDR2 YYNGEE. The CDR3 extends over 18 amino acids. Trimming cost V 4 bases and J 0 bases; bases outside gene matches: 11. CDR3 amino acids: CASSPGAGGILAKNIQYF. CDR3 nucleotides: TGTGCCAGCAGCCCGGGAGCGGGAGGTATTCTAGCCAAAAACATTCAGTACTTC.

This chain connects TRBV7-2 to TRBJ2-7; no definite D call. Trimming pared 3 bases from V and 1 base from J, leaving 4 bases between. Germline CDR1 reads SGHTA; CDR2 reads FQGNSA. The CDR3 contains 12 residues. CDR3 DNA: TGTGCCAGCAGCTTGTCATCCTACGAGCAGTACTTC. Protein sequence: CASSLSSYEQYF.